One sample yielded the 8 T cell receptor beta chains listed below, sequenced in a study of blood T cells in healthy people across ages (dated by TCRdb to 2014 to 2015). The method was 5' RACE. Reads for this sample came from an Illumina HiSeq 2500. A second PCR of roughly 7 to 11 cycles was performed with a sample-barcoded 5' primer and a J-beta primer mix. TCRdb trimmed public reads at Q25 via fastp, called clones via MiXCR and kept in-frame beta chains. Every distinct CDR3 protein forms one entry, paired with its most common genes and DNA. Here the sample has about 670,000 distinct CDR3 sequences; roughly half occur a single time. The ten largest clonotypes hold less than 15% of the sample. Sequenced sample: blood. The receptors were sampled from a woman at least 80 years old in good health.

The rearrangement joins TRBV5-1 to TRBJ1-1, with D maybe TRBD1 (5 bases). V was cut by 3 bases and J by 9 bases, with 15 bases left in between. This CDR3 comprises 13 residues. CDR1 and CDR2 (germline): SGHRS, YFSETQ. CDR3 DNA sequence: TGCGCCAGCAGCTCCCGGGGGGAGGGGAAAGCTTTCTTT. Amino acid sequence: CASSSRGEGKAFF.

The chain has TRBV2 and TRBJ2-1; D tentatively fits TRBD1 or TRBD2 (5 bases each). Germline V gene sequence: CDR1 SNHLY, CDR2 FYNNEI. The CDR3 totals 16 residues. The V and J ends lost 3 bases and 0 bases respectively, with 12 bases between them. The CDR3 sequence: CASSEQGPSSYNEQFF. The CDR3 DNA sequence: TGTGCCAGCAGTGAGCAGGGACCAAGCTCCTACAATGAGCAGTTCTTC. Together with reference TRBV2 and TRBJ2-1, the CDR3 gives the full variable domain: EPEVTQTPSHQVTQMGQEVILRCVPISNHLYFYWYRQILGQKVEFLVSFYNNEISEKSEIFDDQFSVERPDGSNFTLKIRSTKLEDSAMYFCASSEQGPSSYNEQFFGPGTRLTVL.

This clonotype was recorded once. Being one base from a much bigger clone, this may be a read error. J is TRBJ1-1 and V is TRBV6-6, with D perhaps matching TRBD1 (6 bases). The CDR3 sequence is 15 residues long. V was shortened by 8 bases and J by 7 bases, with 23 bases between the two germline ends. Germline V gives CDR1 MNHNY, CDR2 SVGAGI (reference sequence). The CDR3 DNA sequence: TGTGCCAGCTGTGCGCCTCTGGGGGCTTGGATTGAAGCTTTCTTT. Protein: CASCAPLGAWIEAFF.

Written as DNA, the CDR3 is TGTGCCAGCAGTTTTTACCCCTACGAGCAGTACTTC. Translation gives CASSFYPYEQYF. The chain uses TRBV12-3 or TRBV12-4 and TRBJ2-7; D is uncertain. The V and J ends lost 3 bases and 2 bases respectively, with 5 bases between them. This CDR3 comprises 12 residues.

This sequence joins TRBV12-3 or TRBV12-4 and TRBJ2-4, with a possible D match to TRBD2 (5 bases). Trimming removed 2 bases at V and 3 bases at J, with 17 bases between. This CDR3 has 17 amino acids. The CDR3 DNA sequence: TGTGCCAGCAGTTTAAGGGCTAGCAAATGGGACAAAAACATTCAGTACTTC. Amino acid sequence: CASSLRASKWDKNIQYF.

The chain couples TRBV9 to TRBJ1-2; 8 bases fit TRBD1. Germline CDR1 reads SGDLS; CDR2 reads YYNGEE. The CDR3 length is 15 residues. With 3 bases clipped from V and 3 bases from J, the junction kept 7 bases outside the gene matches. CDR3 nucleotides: TGTGCCAGCAGCGGGACAGGGAGGGAAGACTATGGCTACACCTTC. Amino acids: CASSGTGREDYGYTF.

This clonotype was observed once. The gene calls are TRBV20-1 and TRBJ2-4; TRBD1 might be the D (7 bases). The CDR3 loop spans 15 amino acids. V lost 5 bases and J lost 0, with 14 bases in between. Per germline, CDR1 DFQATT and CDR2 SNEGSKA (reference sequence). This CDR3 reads CSAAGQSIAKNIQYF. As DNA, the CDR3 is TGCAGTGCTGCGGGACAGAGTATAGCCAAAAACATTCAGTACTTC.

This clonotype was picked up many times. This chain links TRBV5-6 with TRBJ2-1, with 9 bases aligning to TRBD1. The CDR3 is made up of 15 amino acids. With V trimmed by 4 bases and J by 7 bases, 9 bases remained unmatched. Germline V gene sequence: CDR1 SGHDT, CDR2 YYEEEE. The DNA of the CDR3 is TGTGCCAGCAGCCCCCTACAGGGGGCGAGTAATGAGCAGTTCTTC. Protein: CASSPLQGASNEQFF.